The rows below give T cell receptor beta chains drawn from one sample of a study of control samples from healthy donors and cancer patients. Some clones are missing from TCRdb's copy, which holds only in-frame ones; the method was immunoSEQ multiplex PCR. The sample lists around 74,000 clones; over 80% were seen once. The sample was blood. These receptors were collected from a woman between 55 and 75 years old in good health. CDR3s include the opening cysteine and the closing phenylalanine or tryptophan. The order of the fields is CDR3 length, J gene, V gene, CDR3 protein.

15	TRBJ1-5	TRBV3-1/TRBV3-2	CASSQDPGSNQPQHF
14	TRBJ1-1	TRBV19	CASGLGQGSTEAFF
15	TRBJ1-5	TRBV5-6	CASRSRVGSNQPQHF
14	TRBJ1-2	TRBV10-3	CAISESVPNYGYTF
13	TRBJ1-2	TRBV5-1	CASSRVDSYGYTF
15	TRBJ2-1	TRBV2	CASSEEGTGGDEQFF
15	TRBJ1-2	TRBV27	CASSLLAGGDDGYTF
18	TRBJ2-2	TRBV25-1	CASSEPSGRASTNGELFF
15	TRBJ2-5	TRBV4-1	CASSPEDSPRETQYF
13	TRBJ2-3	TRBV7-9	CASSPGSFGTQYF